The sequence of this T cell receptor beta chain was determined in a study of T cell repertoires in cytomegalovirus infection. Study details: Indications came from public TCR beta signatures; they pointed to CMV infection and to a matching HLA type. Study-wide findings and caveats: Within the response measured ex vivo, HLA-C-restricted CMV-specific TCR beta clonotypes were dominant. Cumulated frequencies of public TCR beta families served to identify carriers of CMV plus the relevant HLA.

Trimming took 5 bases from V and 5 from J, leaving 16 bases between them. In germline, CDR1 is SGHTA, CDR2 FQGNSA. The CDR3 loop spans 15 amino acids. TCRdb used MiXCR to reprocess the reads, holding one entry per CDR3 protein. The repertoire has 250,000 to 350,000 distinct CDR3 sequences, under 30% of them found once; the top ten carry 11% to 15%. This clonotype was found many times. Its antigen remains unknown. The TCR comes from a human donor in good health (CMV status not recorded). Some clones in this sample may be carry-over from other donors' samples. This rearrangement joins TRBV7-2 to TRBJ1-5; D possibly corresponds to TRBD1 (5 bases). The specimen sequenced was PBMCs. The CDR3 sequence is CASSPNAGSYQPQHF. As DNA, the CDR3 is TGTGCCAGCAGCCCTAATGCAGGGTCGTATCAGCCCCAGCATTTT.